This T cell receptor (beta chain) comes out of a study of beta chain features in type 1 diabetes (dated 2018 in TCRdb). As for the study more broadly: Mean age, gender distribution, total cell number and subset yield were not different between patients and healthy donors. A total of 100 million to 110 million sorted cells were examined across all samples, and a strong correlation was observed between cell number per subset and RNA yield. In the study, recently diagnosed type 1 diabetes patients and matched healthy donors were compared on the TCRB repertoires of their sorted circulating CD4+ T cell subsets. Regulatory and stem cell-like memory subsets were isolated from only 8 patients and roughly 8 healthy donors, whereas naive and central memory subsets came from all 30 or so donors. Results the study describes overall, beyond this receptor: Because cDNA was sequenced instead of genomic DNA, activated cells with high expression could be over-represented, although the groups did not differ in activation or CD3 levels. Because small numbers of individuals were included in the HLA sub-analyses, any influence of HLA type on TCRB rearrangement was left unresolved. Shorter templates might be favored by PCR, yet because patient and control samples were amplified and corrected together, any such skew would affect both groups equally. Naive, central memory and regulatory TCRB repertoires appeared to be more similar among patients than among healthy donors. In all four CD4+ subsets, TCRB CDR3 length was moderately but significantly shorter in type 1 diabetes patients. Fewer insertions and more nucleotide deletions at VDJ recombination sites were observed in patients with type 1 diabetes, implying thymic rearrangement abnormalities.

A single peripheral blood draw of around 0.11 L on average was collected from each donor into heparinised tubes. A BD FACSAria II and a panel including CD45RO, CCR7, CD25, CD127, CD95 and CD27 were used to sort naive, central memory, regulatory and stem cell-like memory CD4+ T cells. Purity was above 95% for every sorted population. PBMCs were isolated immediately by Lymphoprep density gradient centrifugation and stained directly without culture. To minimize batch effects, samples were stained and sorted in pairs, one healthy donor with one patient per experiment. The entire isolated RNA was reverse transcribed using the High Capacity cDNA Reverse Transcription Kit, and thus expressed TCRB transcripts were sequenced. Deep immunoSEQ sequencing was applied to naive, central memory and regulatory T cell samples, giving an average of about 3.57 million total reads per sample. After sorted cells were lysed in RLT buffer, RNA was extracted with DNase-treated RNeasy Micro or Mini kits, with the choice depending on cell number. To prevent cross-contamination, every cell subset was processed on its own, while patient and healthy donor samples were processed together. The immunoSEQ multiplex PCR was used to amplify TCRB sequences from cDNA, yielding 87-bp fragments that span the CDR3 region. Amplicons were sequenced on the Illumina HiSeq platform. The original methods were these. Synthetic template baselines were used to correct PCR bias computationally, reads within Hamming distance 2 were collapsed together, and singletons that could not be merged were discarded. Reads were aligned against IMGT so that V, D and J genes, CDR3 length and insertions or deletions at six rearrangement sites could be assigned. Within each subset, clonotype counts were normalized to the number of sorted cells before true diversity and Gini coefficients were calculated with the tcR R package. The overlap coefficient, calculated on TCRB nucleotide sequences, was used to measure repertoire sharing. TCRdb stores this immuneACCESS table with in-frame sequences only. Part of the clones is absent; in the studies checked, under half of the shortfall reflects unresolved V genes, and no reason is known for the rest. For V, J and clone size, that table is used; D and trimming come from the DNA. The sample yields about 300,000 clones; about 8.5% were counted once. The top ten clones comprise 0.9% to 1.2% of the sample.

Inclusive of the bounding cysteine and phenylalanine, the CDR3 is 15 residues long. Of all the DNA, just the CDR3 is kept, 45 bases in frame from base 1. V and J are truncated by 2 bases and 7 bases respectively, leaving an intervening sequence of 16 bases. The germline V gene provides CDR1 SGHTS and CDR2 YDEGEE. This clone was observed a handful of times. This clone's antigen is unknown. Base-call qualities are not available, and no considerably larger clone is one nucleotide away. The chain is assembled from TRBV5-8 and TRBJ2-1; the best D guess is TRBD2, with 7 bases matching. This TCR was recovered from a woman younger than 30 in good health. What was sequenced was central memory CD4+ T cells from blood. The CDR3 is CASSFDGGLGNEQFF. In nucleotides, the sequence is TGTGCCAGCAGCTTTGACGGGGGGCTGGGAAATGAGCAGTTCTTC.